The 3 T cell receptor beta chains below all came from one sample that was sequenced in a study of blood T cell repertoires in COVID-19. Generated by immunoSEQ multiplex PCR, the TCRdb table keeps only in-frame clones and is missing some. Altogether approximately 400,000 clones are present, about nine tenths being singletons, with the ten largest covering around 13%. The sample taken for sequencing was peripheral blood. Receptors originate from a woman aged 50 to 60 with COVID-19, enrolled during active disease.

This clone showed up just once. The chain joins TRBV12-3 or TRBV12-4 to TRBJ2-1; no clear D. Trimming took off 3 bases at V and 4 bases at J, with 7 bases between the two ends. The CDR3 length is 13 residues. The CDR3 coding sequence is TGTGCCAGCAGTTTCGCAGGATACAATGAGCAGTTCTTC. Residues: CASSFAGYNEQFF.

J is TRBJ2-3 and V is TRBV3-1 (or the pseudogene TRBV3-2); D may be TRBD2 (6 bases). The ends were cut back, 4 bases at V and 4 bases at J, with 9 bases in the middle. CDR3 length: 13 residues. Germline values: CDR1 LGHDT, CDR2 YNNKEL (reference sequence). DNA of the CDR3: TGTGCCAGCAGCCCCCCGGGAGCAGATACGCAGTATTTT. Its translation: CASSPPGADTQYF.

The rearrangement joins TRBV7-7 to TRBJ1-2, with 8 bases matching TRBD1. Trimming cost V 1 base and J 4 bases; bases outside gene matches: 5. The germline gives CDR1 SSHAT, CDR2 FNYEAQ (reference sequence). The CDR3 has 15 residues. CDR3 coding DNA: TGTGCCAGCAGCTTAGTCAGGGGGCGCACCTATGGCTACACCTTC. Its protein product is CASSLVRGRTYGYTF.